This T cell receptor beta chain appears in the sequencing data of a study of shared clonotypes between healthy human individuals. Points from the study as a whole: The study's rarefaction showed incomplete sorted-subset sequencing despite large depth. The study found approximately 5% of naive CD4 clonotypes shared across a handful of donors.

The germline V gene has CDR1 MNHNY and CDR2 SVGAGI (reference sequence). The CDR3 sequence is 13 residues long. Trimming took off 6 bases at V and 5 bases at J, with 13 bases between the two ends. As to this clone: Its antigen is unidentified.

Each sorted subset replicate got 200 ng genomic DNA, tens of thousands of genomes. Here immunoSEQ multiplex PCR was the method, and the copy in TCRdb shows in-frame clones only, minus some. The sample has hundreds of thousands of clones; about three quarters are singletons. V usage is TRBV6-6 and J usage is TRBJ1-1, with D possibly TRBD1 on 5 matching bases. The clonotype comes from a woman aged 25 to 39 in good health. Material for sequencing was memory CD4+ T cells sorted from blood. Subset meaning: CD45RA-negative fraction. This CDR3 reads CASSPRDATEAFF. The CDR3, as DNA: TGTGCCAGCAGCCCGCGGGACGCGACTGAAGCTTTCTTT.